The T cell receptor beta chain described here comes from a study of cytomegalovirus exposure and HLA in healthy donors. As concerns this clone: No antigen is known for it.

Findings and limits, study-wide: Highly shared variants forming one cluster were likely a sequencing artifact. The classifier reportedly diagnosed cytomegalovirus status with high sensitivity and specificity. It was assumed in the presence/absence analyses that sequencing depth was roughly uniform across donors.

Primers for the PCR totalled 60 Vbeta and 13 Jbeta. Produced via immunoSEQ multiplex PCR; TCRdb's table is partial and in-frame only. The table includes about 120,000 clones, approximately 80% detected once. Germline loops: CDR1 SGHKS, CDR2 YYEKEE (reference sequence). The CDR3 is 16 amino acids. V gave up 2 bases and J gave up 4 bases, with 15 bases separating them. This sequence originates from a man younger than 30 in good health and CMV-seropositive. This rearrangement joins TRBV5-5 to TRBJ2-2; D is perhaps TRBD1 (7 bases). Sequencing was carried out using PBMCs. CDR3 in DNA: TGTGCCAGCAGCTTCTATCCAGGGGGAGGCACCGGGGAGCTGTTTTTT. Protein product: CASSFYPGGGTGELFF.